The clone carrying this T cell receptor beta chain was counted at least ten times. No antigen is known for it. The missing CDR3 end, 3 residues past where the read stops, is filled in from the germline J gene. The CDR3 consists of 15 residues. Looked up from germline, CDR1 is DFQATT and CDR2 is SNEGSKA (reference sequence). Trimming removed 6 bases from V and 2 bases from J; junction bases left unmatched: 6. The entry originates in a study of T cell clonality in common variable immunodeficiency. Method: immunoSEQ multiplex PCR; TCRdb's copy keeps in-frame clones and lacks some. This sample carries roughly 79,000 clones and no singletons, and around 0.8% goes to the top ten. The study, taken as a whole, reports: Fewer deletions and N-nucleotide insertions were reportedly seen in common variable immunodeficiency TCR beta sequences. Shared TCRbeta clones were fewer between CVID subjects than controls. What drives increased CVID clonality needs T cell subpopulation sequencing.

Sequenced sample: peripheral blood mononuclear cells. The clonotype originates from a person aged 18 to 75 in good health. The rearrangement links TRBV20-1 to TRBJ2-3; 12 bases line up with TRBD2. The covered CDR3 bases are TGCAGTGCGCTGACTAGCGGGGGACACACAGATACG. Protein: CSALTSGGHTDT. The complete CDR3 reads CSALTSGGHTDTQYF.